This TCR beta chain derives from a study of T cell clonality in common variable immunodeficiency. Findings and caveats of the study: Fewer deletions and N-nucleotide insertions were reportedly seen in common variable immunodeficiency TCR beta sequences.

The CDR3 has 15 amino acids. CDR1 SGHTA and CDR2 FQGNSA come from the germline V gene. V was trimmed by 3 bases and J by 2 bases, leaving 12 bases between them. Libraries were prepared by immunoSEQ multiplex PCR; TCRdb keeps only in-frame clonotypes and omits some of them. The specimen has more than 35,000 clones, none found just once. In this sample, this clone turned up many times. What it recognizes is unknown. The read gets to within 3 residues of the CDR3 end, and the germline J gene fills in the rest. The rearrangement joins TRBV7-2 to TRBJ2-3, with a possible D match to TRBD2 (6 bases). The clonotype originates from a human donor with common variable immunodeficiency. Sequenced input: peripheral blood mononuclear cells. CDR3: CASSFPGDPTDTQYF. The CDR3 bases that were read are TGTGCCAGCAGCTTCCCGGGGGACCCCACAGATACG.